The 32 T cell receptor beta chains below were found in one sample sequenced in a study of T cell repertoires and HLA-DP antigens. Method: immunoSEQ multiplex PCR; TCRdb's copy keeps in-frame clones and lacks some. The sample carries over 60,000 clones, roughly 77% recorded once. The antigens of these receptors remain unknown. What was sequenced was CD4+ T cells from PBMCs. These receptors were obtained from a man aged 60 to 75 in good health and CMV-seronegative.

This clone was counted a single time. This sequence joins TRBV2 and TRBJ2-4; D may correspond to TRBD1 or TRBD2 (5 bases each). V gave up 7 bases and J gave up 0 bases, with 22 bases separating them. The germline gives CDR1 SNHLY, CDR2 FYNNEI. CDR3 length: 18 amino acids. Here the CDR3 DNA reads TGTGCCAGCACCGGGGCCCAAGGCCAATCCTTAGCCAAAAACATTCAGTACTTC. Translated: CASTGAQGQSLAKNIQYF.

This clone appeared once. The V gene is TRBV11-2, the J gene TRBJ2-2; D might be TRBD2 (6 bases). The ends were cut back, 3 bases at V and 0 bases at J, with 14 bases in the middle. CDR3 length: 17 residues. From germline, CDR1 is SGHAT and CDR2 FQNNGV. The CDR3 DNA reads TGTGCCAGCAGCTTCCGGGGGACCCCATCGAACACCGGGGAGCTGTTTTTT. Translated: CASSFRGTPSNTGELFF.

This clone is a singleton in its sample. The V call is TRBV6-1, the J call TRBJ2-7; tentative D call: TRBD2 (6 bases). Germline CDR1 reads MNHNS; CDR2 reads SASEGT. Trimming cost V 4 bases and J 3 bases, with 13 bases left between them. The CDR3 is 14 amino acids. CDR3 nucleotide sequence: TGTGCCAGCAGTGCCACTAGACTAGACTACGAGCAGTACGTC. Its translation: CASSATRLDYEQYV.

This clone was seen a handful of times. The J gene is TRBJ1-1, the V gene TRBV7-2; D unclear. The CDR3 totals 14 residues. Between the trimmed V and J ends, which lost 1 base and 8 bases, there was a span of 14 bases. Germline V CDR1 and CDR2: SGHTA, FQGNSA. Here the CDR3 reads CASSLEILADEAFF. The DNA of the CDR3 is TGTGCCAGCAGCTTAGAAATCTTGGCGGACGAAGCTTTCTTT.

This chain links TRBV30 with TRBJ2-7; TRBD2 agrees at 14 bases. Germline assignment: CDR1 GTSNPN and CDR2 SVGIG (reference sequence). V lost 5 bases to trimming and J lost 3 bases; unmatched junction nucleotides: 6. This CDR3 has 15 amino acids. As DNA, the CDR3 is TGTGCCTGGTCTCCGGGACTAGCGGGGGTCTACGAGCAGTACTTC. Translating gives CAWSPGLAGVYEQYF.

Worth noting for this clone: An end of the junction differs from the germline gene, which may be a read error. The V gene is TRBV30, the J gene TRBJ1-2; D perhaps matches TRBD1 (6 bases). This CDR3 region has 12 residues. The V gene's germline CDR1 is GTSNPN and CDR2 SVGIG (reference sequence). The CDR3 loop is CAWRKGGYGYTF. CDR3 DNA: TGTGCTTGGAGGAAGGGGGGCTATGGCTACACCTTC.

The chain joins TRBV7-6 to TRBJ2-5; the D is unclear. V was cut by 3 bases and J by 0 bases, with 5 bases left in between. The CDR3 spans 13 residues. Germline values: CDR1 SGHVS, CDR2 FNYEAQ. In DNA form, the CDR3 reads TGTGCCAGCAGCTTTGGCTACCAAGAGACCCAGTACTTC. Protein sequence: CASSFGYQETQYF.

This clone was picked up a small number of times. This chain links TRBV2 with TRBJ1-6, with D possibly matching TRBD1 (5 bases). V was shortened by 8 bases and J by 9 bases, with 17 bases between the two germline ends. The CDR3 is 14 residues long. Germline-derived CDR1 and CDR2 are SNHLY and FYNNEI. The CDR3 loop is CASGEWGARSPLHF. As DNA, the CDR3 is TGTGCCAGCGGGGAGTGGGGCGCCCGTTCACCCCTCCACTTT.

The chain's CDR3 is CASSPTSGGALHEQFF. The CDR3 region has the DNA TGTGCCAGCAGCCCGACTAGCGGGGGGGCGTTGCATGAGCAGTTCTTC. The chain recombines TRBV13 with TRBJ2-1; TRBD2 matches 14 bases. The germline V gene has CDR1 PRHDT and CDR2 FYEKMQ (reference sequence). After removal of 5 bases from V and 8 bases from J, the junction contained 8 bases not matched to a gene. This CDR3 comprises 16 residues.

The V call is TRBV29-1, the J call TRBJ2-2, with 11 bases fitting TRBD2. The germline gives CDR1 SQVTM, CDR2 ANQGSEA. Trimming cost V 4 bases and J 2 bases; bases outside gene matches: 9. The length of the CDR3 is 17 residues. CDR3 sequence: CSVGATSGAANTGELFF. The DNA for the CDR3 is TGCAGCGTTGGAGCGACTAGCGGGGCAGCCAACACCGGGGAGCTGTTTTTT.

The CDR3 region is CAWSPARGEQYV. CDR3 in DNA: TGTGCCTGGAGTCCCGCCCGGGGGGAGCAGTACGTC. The chain joins TRBV30 to TRBJ2-7, with D possibly being TRBD2 (6 bases). Germline V gives CDR1 GTSNPN, CDR2 SVGIG (reference sequence). The V end was cut by 2 bases, the J end by 7 bases, with 12 bases between. The CDR3 is 12 residues long.

This rearrangement joins TRBV30 to TRBJ1-5, with 11 bases lining up with TRBD1. Germline V gives CDR1 GTSNPN, CDR2 SVGIG (reference sequence). The CDR3 contains 14 residues. J gave up 9 bases and V 4 bases, and 8 bases lay outside the gene matches. As DNA, the CDR3 is TGTGCCTGGAACCCCGGGACAGGGGGTGCGCCCCAGCATTTT. It specifies CAWNPGTGGAPQHF.

The gene calls are TRBV7-2 and TRBJ2-1; D is ambiguous. The CDR3 consists of 15 residues. Trimming shortened V by 1 base and J by 0 bases, and 7 bases separated the two germline ends. Per the germline V gene, CDR1 is SGHTA and CDR2 is FQGNSA. The CDR3 sequence: CASSLVASSYNEQFF. In DNA, the CDR3 is TGTGCCAGCAGCTTAGTCGCGAGCTCCTACAATGAGCAGTTCTTC.

This chain joins TRBV7-7 and TRBJ2-3; no firm D call. V gave up 5 bases and J gave up 4 bases, with 10 bases separating them. CDR3 size: 13 residues. Germline V gene sequence: CDR1 SSHAT, CDR2 FNYEAQ (reference sequence). The CDR3 nucleotides are TGTGCCAGCAGCCTCCGGGTGGCAGATACGCAGTATTTT. It codes for CASSLRVADTQYF. Using reference TRBV7-7 and TRBJ2-3 for the parts outside the CDR3, the full variable domain is GAGVSQSPRYKVTKRGQDVTLRCDPISSHATLYWYQQALGQGPEFLTYFNYEAQPDKSGLPSDRFSAERPEGSISTLTIQRTEQRDSAMYRCASSLRVADTQYFGPGTRLTVL.

The V gene is TRBV4-2, the J gene TRBJ1-5; 7 positions agree with TRBD1. Trimming at V came to 0 bases and at J to 4 bases, leaving 3 bases not matched to a gene. Germline CDR1 is LGHNA and CDR2 is YNFKEQ. The CDR3 has 15 amino acids. The CDR3 DNA is TGTGCCAGCAGCCAAGACAGGGGGTCAAATCAGCCCCAGCATTTT. This codes for CASSQDRGSNQPQHF.

The rearrangement links TRBV9 to TRBJ1-1; D might be TRBD1 (5 bases). Trimming took 4 bases from V and 5 from J, leaving 15 bases between them. The CDR3 is 14 amino acids. Germline V gene lookup returns CDR1 SGDLS and CDR2 YYNGEE. The CDR3 loop is CASSFRDRGTEAFF. In DNA form, the CDR3 reads TGTGCCAGCAGCTTCAGAGACCGGGGGACTGAAGCTTTCTTT.

This clone was recorded a few times. The CDR3 bases are TGTGCCAGTAGTATGGGGCGGAGCGGGGGGAATGAGCAGTTCTTC. Its translation is CASSMGRSGGNEQFF. The chain recombines TRBV19 with TRBJ2-1; 9 nucleotides line up with TRBD2. The V gene's germline CDR1 is LNHDA and CDR2 SQIVND (reference sequence). V lost 3 bases, J lost 7 bases, and 7 bases stayed unmatched. The CDR3 sequence is 15 residues long.

This chain links TRBV7-9 with TRBJ1-1, with D perhaps TRBD1 (5 bases). Trimming removed 1 base at V and 12 bases at J, with 9 bases between. CDR3 length: 11 amino acids. From germline, CDR1 is SEHNR and CDR2 FQNEAQ (reference sequence). Here the CDR3 DNA reads TGTGCCAGCAGCTTAGGACAGAATTCTTTCTTT. Protein sequence: CASSLGQNSFF.

The chain employs TRBV14 and TRBJ1-6, with TRBD1 matching over 8 bases. Losses at the gene ends were 3 bases for V and 7 bases for J; bases not matched to a gene: 2. The germline V gene has CDR1 SGHDN and CDR2 FVKESK. The CDR3 length is 14 residues. CDR3 sequence reads: CASSQGTGNSPLHF. CDR3 sequence (DNA): TGTGCCAGCAGCCAGGGGACAGGAAATTCACCCCTCCACTTT.

A few counts support this clone. The chain couples TRBV7-2 to TRBJ2-1; TRBD2 matches at 7 bases. Germline CDR1 reads SGHTA; CDR2 reads FQGNSA. V lost 4 bases, J lost 1 base, and 1 base stayed unmatched. The CDR3 loop spans 14 amino acids. CDR3 DNA sequence: TGTGCCAGCAGCTATAGCGGGTCCTACAATGAGCAGTTCTTC. It specifies CASSYSGSYNEQFF.

The gene calls are TRBV7-6 and TRBJ2-1; TRBD2 matches at 10 bases. This CDR3 has 14 residues. Germline lookup yields CDR1 SGHVS and CDR2 FNYEAQ. The junction had 3 bases not matched to a gene; V was cut back by 1 base and J by 9 bases. The CDR3 nucleotides are TGTGCCAGCAGCTTAGAGGGACTAGCGTCTGAGCAGTTCTTC. This translates into CASSLEGLASEQFF.

This clone was seen just once. The rearrangement joins TRBV7-6 to TRBJ2-5, with a weak D call TRBD1 (6 bases). CDR3 length equals 14 residues. V was shortened by 5 bases and J by 5 bases, with 15 bases between the two germline ends. Germline CDR1 reads SGHVS; CDR2 reads FNYEAQ. The CDR3 reads CASSKSGGRETQYF. In DNA, the CDR3 is TGTGCCAGCAGCAAAAGTGGGGGCCGGGAGACCCAGTACTTC.

The rearrangement uses TRBV7-6 and TRBJ2-7, with 8 nucleotides matching TRBD2. The germline V gene has CDR1 SGHVS and CDR2 FNYEAQ. This CDR3 spans 17 amino acids. V shed 4 bases and J 2 bases; nucleotides not matched to a gene: 13. CDR3 in DNA: TGTGCCAGCAGCTCCTATCGAGGTAGCGGGATTCCCTACGAGCAGTACGTC. It translates to CASSSYRGSGIPYEQYV.

This chain uses TRBV5-4 with TRBJ2-1, with 12 nucleotides matching TRBD2. The CDR3 covers 15 residues. Germline CDR1 SGHNT, CDR2 YYREEE (reference sequence). The trim removed 2 bases at V and 6 bases at J, leaving 3 bases unmatched. For the CDR3, the DNA is TGTGCCAGCAGCTTTTGGACTAGCGGGACCAATGAGCAGTTCTTC. Its protein product is CASSFWTSGTNEQFF.

The rearrangement uses TRBV11-2 and TRBJ2-3, with 8 nucleotides matching TRBD2. The CDR3 runs to 15 residues. The junction had 6 bases not matched to a gene; V was cut back by 3 bases and J by 4 bases. Germline V gene data show CDR1 as SGHAT and CDR2 as FQNNGV. CDR3 bases: TGTGCCAGCAGCTTTGGCGGGAGGATCGCAGATACGCAGTATTTT. It is translated as CASSFGGRIADTQYF.

The rearrangement uses TRBV28 and TRBJ1-2; 7 bases are a match to TRBD1. The V gene end was trimmed by 6 bases and the J gene end by 0 bases; junction bases not matched to a gene: 7. Germline V gives CDR1 MDHEN, CDR2 SYDVKM. This CDR3 is built from 15 residues. CDR3 DNA sequence: TGTGCCAGCAGCCAATGGGACAGTTCTAACTATGGCTACACCTTC. Encoded protein: CASSQWDSSNYGYTF.

This chain uses TRBV6-1 with TRBJ2-7, with D perhaps matching TRBD1 (6 bases). The V gene lost 5 bases and the J gene lost 0 bases, with 14 bases spanning the gap. The CDR3 covers 15 residues. Per the germline V gene, CDR1 is MNHNS and CDR2 is SASEGT. CDR3 sequence reads: CASSFLPTGSYEQYF. The CDR3 coding sequence is TGTGCCAGCAGTTTCCTCCCGACAGGCTCCTACGAGCAGTACTTC.

This clone was observed a handful of times. The chain has TRBV14 and TRBJ1-1; D may be TRBD1 (6 bases). Germline V gene data show CDR1 as SGHDN and CDR2 as FVKESK. The V end lost 3 bases, the J end lost 3 bases, and 14 bases lay between the germline ends. The CDR3 has 15 amino acids. The CDR3 DNA follows: TGTGCCAGCAGCCAGGTACAGGGTGGGTACACTGAAGCTTTCTTT. Its protein product is CASSQVQGGYTEAFF.

This clone occurred a few times. The chain uses TRBV9 and TRBJ2-1, with D unresolved. CDR1 is SGDLS and CDR2 is YYNGEE in the germline V gene. The CDR3 is made up of 14 amino acids. The V gene lost 1 base and the J gene lost 9 bases, with 14 bases spanning the gap. The CDR3 DNA is TGTGCCAGCAGCGTACAAGCCTTAGGTCGTGAGCAGTTCTTC. Translating it yields CASSVQALGREQFF.

In its sample, this clone was seen a few times. The chain couples TRBV7-9 to TRBJ1-6; D remains ambiguous. V lost 1 base and J lost 6, with 13 bases in between. Germline V gene data show CDR1 as SEHNR and CDR2 as FQNEAQ (reference sequence). CDR3 size: 16 residues. The CDR3 DNA follows: TGTGCCAGCAGCTTAGGACCGGAATGGGGTAATTCACCCCTCCACTTT. Residues: CASSLGPEWGNSPLHF.

The chain combines TRBV4-2 with TRBJ1-6; D gene uncertain. Per the germline V gene, CDR1 is LGHNA and CDR2 is YNFKEQ. The CDR3 covers 15 residues. The V end was cut by 0 bases, the J end by 8 bases, with 11 bases between. CDR3 bases: TGTGCCAGCAGCCAAGATTGGGGTCCGGATTCACCCCTCCACTTT. Amino acid sequence: CASSQDWGPDSPLHF.

This clone was counted a single time. V gene TRBV28 combines with J gene TRBJ2-7; D possibly corresponds to TRBD1 (5 bases). The V gene's germline CDR1 is MDHEN and CDR2 SYDVKM. The CDR3 contains 14 residues. V lost 6 bases and J 5 bases, leaving 17 bases between the germline ends. The CDR3 nucleotides are TGTGCCAGCAGGTCCTCTCCAGGGATGCACGAGCAGTACTTC. It specifies CASRSSPGMHEQYF.